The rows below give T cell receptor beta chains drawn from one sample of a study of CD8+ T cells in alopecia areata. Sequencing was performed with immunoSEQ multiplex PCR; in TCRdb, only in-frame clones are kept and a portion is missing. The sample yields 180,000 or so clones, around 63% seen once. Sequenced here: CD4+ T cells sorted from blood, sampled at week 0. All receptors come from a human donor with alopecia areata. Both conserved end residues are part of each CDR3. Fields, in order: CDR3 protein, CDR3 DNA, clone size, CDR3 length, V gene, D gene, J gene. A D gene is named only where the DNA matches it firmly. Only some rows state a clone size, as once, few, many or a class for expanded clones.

CDR3 protein: CSVGGQSGHEQYF
CDR3 DNA: TGCAGCGTTGGGGGACAGTCCGGGCACGAGCAGTACTTC
clone size: .
CDR3 length: 13
V gene: TRBV29-1
D gene: TRBD1
J gene: TRBJ2-7

CDR3 protein: CASSTRAEQYF
CDR3 DNA: TGTGCCAGCAGCACGCGGGCCGAGCAGTACTTC
clone size: .
CDR3 length: 11
V gene: TRBV25-1
D gene: .
J gene: TRBJ2-7

CDR3 protein: CAWSRLSTDTQYF
CDR3 DNA: TGTGCCTGGAGCAGATTGAGCACAGATACGCAGTATTTT
clone size: .
CDR3 length: 13
V gene: TRBV30
D gene: .
J gene: TRBJ2-3

CDR3 protein: CSVTLPGGAGQPQHF
CDR3 DNA: TGCAGCGTCACCCTACCTGGTGGGGCTGGTCAGCCCCAGCATTTT
clone size: .
CDR3 length: 15
V gene: TRBV29-1
D gene: .
J gene: TRBJ1-5

CDR3 protein: CATFAQGALGGYTF
CDR3 DNA: TGTGCCACCTTTGCTCAGGGGGCCCTTGGGGGCTACACCTTC
clone size: .
CDR3 length: 14
V gene: TRBV10-3
D gene: TRBD1
J gene: TRBJ1-2

CDR3 protein: CARAGPGANVLTF
CDR3 DNA: TGTGCCCGAGCGGGGCCCGGGGCCAACGTCCTGACTTTC
clone size: .
CDR3 length: 13
V gene: TRBV30
D gene: TRBD2
J gene: TRBJ2-6

CDR3 protein: CASRRDTNYGYTF
CDR3 DNA: TGTGCCAGCAGGAGAGACACTAACTATGGCTACACCTTC
clone size: few
CDR3 length: 13
V gene: TRBV7-9
D gene: .
J gene: TRBJ1-2

CDR3 protein: CASSQAGGEAFF
CDR3 DNA: TGTGCCAGCAGCCAAGCTGGGGGAGAAGCTTTCTTT
clone size: .
CDR3 length: 12
V gene: TRBV14
D gene: .
J gene: TRBJ1-1

CDR3 protein: CSVGQGVADTQYF
CDR3 DNA: TGCAGCGTCGGACAGGGTGTCGCAGATACGCAGTATTTT
clone size: .
CDR3 length: 13
V gene: TRBV29-1
D gene: TRBD1
J gene: TRBJ2-3

CDR3 protein: CAWTRGPYEQYF
CDR3 DNA: TGTGCCTGGACACGCGGCCCCTACGAGCAGTACTTC
clone size: .
CDR3 length: 12
V gene: TRBV30
D gene: .
J gene: TRBJ2-7

CDR3 protein: CASREAGANQPQHF
CDR3 DNA: TGTGCCAGCAGGGAGGCAGGGGCCAATCAGCCCCAGCATTTT
clone size: .
CDR3 length: 14
V gene: TRBV6-1
D gene: .
J gene: TRBJ1-5

CDR3 protein: CASSRTDQETQYF
CDR3 DNA: TGCGCCAGCAGCCGGACAGACCAAGAGACCCAGTACTTC
clone size: .
CDR3 length: 13
V gene: TRBV5-1
D gene: .
J gene: TRBJ2-5

CDR3 protein: CASRLAKTQYF
CDR3 DNA: TGTGCCAGCAGACTAGCAAAGACCCAGTACTTC
clone size: .
CDR3 length: 11
V gene: TRBV2
D gene: .
J gene: TRBJ2-5

CDR3 protein: CASTLAGGTGLNSPLHF
CDR3 DNA: TGTGCCAGCACCTTGGCGGGGGGGACAGGGCTAAATTCACCCCTCCACTTT
clone size: .
CDR3 length: 17
V gene: TRBV7-2
D gene: TRBD1
J gene: TRBJ1-6

CDR3 protein: CAWRRGGYEQYF
CDR3 DNA: TGTGCCTGGAGACGAGGGGGCTACGAGCAGTACTTC
clone size: .
CDR3 length: 12
V gene: TRBV30
D gene: .
J gene: TRBJ2-7

CDR3 protein: CASSPYEVGGELFF
CDR3 DNA: TGTGCCAGCTCCCCTTATGAGGTCGGAGGGGAGCTGTTTTTT
clone size: .
CDR3 length: 14
V gene: TRBV27
D gene: .
J gene: TRBJ2-2

CDR3 protein: CASSSLRGNYGYTF
CDR3 DNA: TGTGCCAGCAGTTCCCTCAGGGGTAACTATGGCTACACCTTC
clone size: .
CDR3 length: 14
V gene: TRBV27
D gene: .
J gene: TRBJ1-2

CDR3 protein: CAIRDLSYEQYF
CDR3 DNA: TGTGCCATTCGGGACCTCTCCTACGAGCAGTACTTC
clone size: .
CDR3 length: 12
V gene: TRBV6-4
D gene: .
J gene: TRBJ2-7

CDR3 protein: CSVEERQGYPGNTIYF
CDR3 DNA: TGCAGCGTTGAAGAAAGGCAGGGCTACCCTGGAAACACCATATATTTT
clone size: .
CDR3 length: 16
V gene: TRBV29-1
D gene: .
J gene: TRBJ1-3

CDR3 protein: CAWSRGTSGNTIYF
CDR3 DNA: TGTGCCTGGAGTAGGGGAACCTCTGGAAACACCATATATTTT
clone size: .
CDR3 length: 14
V gene: TRBV30
D gene: .
J gene: TRBJ1-3

CDR3 protein: CSVAISTDTQYF
CDR3 DNA: TGCAGCGTCGCTATAAGCACAGATACGCAGTATTTT
clone size: .
CDR3 length: 12
V gene: TRBV29-1
D gene: .
J gene: TRBJ2-3

CDR3 protein: CASSQATGRGANVLTF
CDR3 DNA: TGCGCCAGCAGCCAAGCTACCGGCAGGGGAGCCAACGTCCTGACTTTC
clone size: .
CDR3 length: 16
V gene: TRBV4-1
D gene: .
J gene: TRBJ2-6

CDR3 protein: CSVEMRRSGYTF
CDR3 DNA: TGCAGCGTTGAGATGCGGCGGTCCGGCTACACCTTC
clone size: .
CDR3 length: 12
V gene: TRBV29-1
D gene: .
J gene: TRBJ1-2

CDR3 protein: CASTYWEAGANVLTF
CDR3 DNA: TGTGCCAGCACTTATTGGGAAGCTGGGGCCAACGTCCTGACTTTC
clone size: .
CDR3 length: 15
V gene: TRBV25-1
D gene: .
J gene: TRBJ2-6

CDR3 protein: CAWTGTGDGYTF
CDR3 DNA: TGTGCCTGGACCGGGACAGGGGATGGCTACACCTTC
clone size: once
CDR3 length: 12
V gene: TRBV30
D gene: TRBD1
J gene: TRBJ1-2

CDR3 protein: CASSSELYNEQFF
CDR3 DNA: TGTGCCAGCAGCTCGGAGTTGTACAATGAGCAGTTCTTC
clone size: few
CDR3 length: 13
V gene: TRBV11-2
D gene: .
J gene: TRBJ2-1

CDR3 protein: CAIGTPAKNIQYF
CDR3 DNA: TGTGCCATAGGGACTCCGGCCAAAAACATTCAGTACTTC
clone size: few
CDR3 length: 13
V gene: TRBV28
D gene: .
J gene: TRBJ2-4

CDR3 protein: CASGAGANTEAFF
CDR3 DNA: TGCGCCAGCGGGGCGGGGGCGAACACTGAAGCTTTCTTT
clone size: few
CDR3 length: 13
V gene: TRBV10-2
D gene: .
J gene: TRBJ1-1

CDR3 protein: CAWSAVPGGTQGYTF
CDR3 DNA: TGTGCCTGGAGCGCCGTACCCGGAGGAACACAGGGCTACACCTTC
clone size: .
CDR3 length: 15
V gene: TRBV30
D gene: .
J gene: TRBJ1-2

CDR3 protein: CASSRGTRTDTQYF
CDR3 DNA: TGTGCCAGCAGTAGAGGGACCCGCACAGATACGCAGTATTTT
clone size: few
CDR3 length: 14
V gene: TRBV2
D gene: .
J gene: TRBJ2-3

CDR3 protein: CASSHPPTYEQYF
CDR3 DNA: TGCGCCAGCAGCCACCCCCCTACCTACGAGCAGTACTTC
clone size: few
CDR3 length: 13
V gene: TRBV4-3
D gene: .
J gene: TRBJ2-7

CDR3 protein: CATDPRGLNNSPLHF
CDR3 DNA: TGTGCCACCGACCCCAGGGGGCTGAATAATTCACCCCTCCACTTT
clone size: .
CDR3 length: 15
V gene: TRBV15
D gene: TRBD1
J gene: TRBJ1-6

CDR3 protein: CASSFLTGIVSPLHF
CDR3 DNA: TGTGCCAGCAGCTTCCTCACAGGGATAGTTTCACCCCTCCACTTT
clone size: .
CDR3 length: 15
V gene: TRBV7-9
D gene: .
J gene: TRBJ1-6

CDR3 protein: CASSEGAGGGYTF
CDR3 DNA: TGTGCCAGCAGCGAGGGTGCCGGGGGAGGCTACACCTTC
clone size: .
CDR3 length: 13
V gene: TRBV11-1
D gene: .
J gene: TRBJ1-2

CDR3 protein: CSVEDLRIYSNQPQHF
CDR3 DNA: TGCAGCGTTGAAGATCTACGGATCTATAGCAATCAGCCCCAGCATTTT
clone size: .
CDR3 length: 16
V gene: TRBV29-1
D gene: .
J gene: TRBJ1-5

CDR3 protein: CASSFGNVVGHEAFF
CDR3 DNA: TGTGCCAGCAGTTTCGGCAACGTGGTGGGGCATGAAGCTTTCTTT
clone size: .
CDR3 length: 15
V gene: TRBV27
D gene: .
J gene: TRBJ1-1

CDR3 protein: CASSEWDEQYF
CDR3 DNA: TGTGCCAGCAGTGAATGGGACGAGCAGTACTTC
clone size: .
CDR3 length: 11
V gene: TRBV25-1
D gene: .
J gene: TRBJ2-7

CDR3 protein: CASSFGQGNQPQHF
CDR3 DNA: TGTGCCAGCAGCTTTGGACAGGGGAATCAGCCCCAGCATTTT
clone size: .
CDR3 length: 14
V gene: TRBV11-2
D gene: TRBD1
J gene: TRBJ1-5

CDR3 protein: CSTLVPPDTQYF
CDR3 DNA: TGCAGCACCTTGGTCCCCCCAGATACGCAGTATTTT
clone size: few
CDR3 length: 12
V gene: TRBV29-1
D gene: .
J gene: TRBJ2-3

CDR3 protein: CASSVGTGWDEQYF
CDR3 DNA: TGTGCCAGCAGCGTAGGTACAGGTTGGGACGAGCAGTACTTC
clone size: .
CDR3 length: 14
V gene: TRBV9
D gene: .
J gene: TRBJ2-7

CDR3 protein: CASSAVPGLGLAGTFTDTQYF
CDR3 DNA: TGCGCCAGCAGTGCGGTACCGGGATTAGGACTAGCGGGGACCTTCACAGATACGCAGTATTTT
clone size: .
CDR3 length: 21
V gene: TRBV5-1
D gene: TRBD2
J gene: TRBJ2-3

CDR3 protein: CAWSQNPDHLRF
CDR3 DNA: TGTGCCTGGAGTCAGAACCCGGACCATCTCCGGTTC
clone size: once
CDR3 length: 12
V gene: TRBV30
D gene: .
J gene: TRBJ2-4

CDR3 protein: CASRRGGFEGPLHF
CDR3 DNA: TGTGCCAGCAGGCGAGGGGGCTTCGAGGGACCCCTCCACTTT
clone size: .
CDR3 length: 14
V gene: TRBV25-1
D gene: TRBD1
J gene: TRBJ1-6

CDR3 protein: CASSRDNQETQYF
CDR3 DNA: TGTGCCAGCAGTCGGGACAACCAAGAGACCCAGTACTTC
clone size: few
CDR3 length: 13
V gene: TRBV2
D gene: .
J gene: TRBJ2-5

CDR3 protein: CASSFYDRMNTEAFF
CDR3 DNA: TGTGCCAGCAGCTTCTATGACAGAATGAACACTGAAGCTTTCTTT
clone size: .
CDR3 length: 15
V gene: TRBV5-6
D gene: .
J gene: TRBJ1-1

CDR3 protein: CASRREISTDTQYF
CDR3 DNA: TGTGCCAGCAGGAGGGAGATTTCCACAGATACGCAGTATTTT
clone size: .
CDR3 length: 14
V gene: TRBV7-9
D gene: .
J gene: TRBJ2-3

CDR3 protein: CASSEYVQGGEAFF
CDR3 DNA: TGTGCCAGCAGTGAATACGTCCAGGGCGGTGAAGCTTTCTTT
clone size: few
CDR3 length: 14
V gene: TRBV25-1
D gene: .
J gene: TRBJ1-1

CDR3 protein: CASSGESSGNTIYF
CDR3 DNA: TGTGCCAGCAGTGGGGAGAGCTCTGGAAACACCATATATTTT
clone size: few
CDR3 length: 14
V gene: TRBV27
D gene: .
J gene: TRBJ1-3

CDR3 protein: CASSLDHNEQFF
CDR3 DNA: TGCGCCAGCAGCTTGGACCACAATGAGCAGTTCTTC
clone size: .
CDR3 length: 12
V gene: TRBV5-1
D gene: .
J gene: TRBJ2-1

CDR3 protein: CASSLAVGQPQYF
CDR3 DNA: TGTGCCAGCAGCTTAGCGGTGGGGCAGCCGCAGTACTTC
clone size: once
CDR3 length: 13
V gene: TRBV7-9
D gene: .
J gene: TRBJ2-7

CDR3 protein: CAWIRTNTEAFF
CDR3 DNA: TGTGCCTGGATAAGGACTAACACTGAAGCTTTCTTT
clone size: .
CDR3 length: 12
V gene: TRBV30
D gene: .
J gene: TRBJ1-1

CDR3 protein: CAWSGQGAGETQYF
CDR3 DNA: TGTGCCTGGAGTGGACAGGGGGCCGGGGAGACCCAGTACTTC
clone size: .
CDR3 length: 14
V gene: TRBV30
D gene: TRBD1
J gene: TRBJ2-5

CDR3 protein: CATTRGSYEQYF
CDR3 DNA: TGTGCCACCACGAGAGGGTCTTACGAGCAGTACTTC
clone size: .
CDR3 length: 12
V gene: TRBV21-1
D gene: .
J gene: TRBJ2-7

CDR3 protein: CASSLAGRGDNEQFF
CDR3 DNA: TGTGCCAGCAGCTTAGCGGGGAGGGGTGACAATGAGCAGTTCTTC
clone size: .
CDR3 length: 15
V gene: TRBV7-2
D gene: TRBD2
J gene: TRBJ2-1

CDR3 protein: CASSSDRFTGKLFF
CDR3 DNA: TGTGCCAGCAGCTCGGACAGGTTTACTGGAAAACTGTTTTTT
clone size: few
CDR3 length: 14
V gene: TRBV7-2
D gene: TRBD1
J gene: TRBJ1-4

CDR3 protein: CASSSLRGLAFF
CDR3 DNA: TGTGCCAGCAGTTCCCTGCGGGGATTAGCTTTCTTT
clone size: few
CDR3 length: 12
V gene: TRBV27
D gene: .
J gene: TRBJ1-1

CDR3 protein: CASSFRGQETQYF
CDR3 DNA: TGTGCCAGCAGCTTTAGGGGTCAAGAGACCCAGTACTTC
clone size: .
CDR3 length: 13
V gene: TRBV7-6
D gene: .
J gene: TRBJ2-5

CDR3 protein: CAWSQGMGNQPQHF
CDR3 DNA: TGTGCCTGGAGTCAGGGTATGGGCAATCAGCCCCAGCATTTT
clone size: .
CDR3 length: 14
V gene: TRBV30
D gene: .
J gene: TRBJ1-5

CDR3 protein: CASSKGGIPGELFF
CDR3 DNA: TGTGCCAGCAGCAAAGGGGGAATCCCCGGGGAGCTGTTTTTT
clone size: .
CDR3 length: 14
V gene: TRBV9
D gene: .
J gene: TRBJ2-2